Following are 4 T cell receptor beta chains from one sample sequenced in a study of shared clonotypes between healthy human individuals (dated by TCRdb to about 2020). Library method: the immunoSEQ multiplex PCR assay. TCRdb retrieved this table from immuneACCESS and kept in-frame rearrangements only. Not all clones are present; in checked studies, unresolved V genes account for under half, and no reason is known for the remainder. The sample data list approximately 500,000 clones, and approximately 95% of these were observed just once. Approximately 0.06% of the sample lies in the top ten. Material for sequencing was naive CD4+ T cells sorted from blood. The cell subset or site label on this specimen signifies: CD45RA+ positively selected. The source of these receptors is a woman aged 25 to 39 in good health.

V and J are TRBV28 and TRBJ1-2; D is ambiguous. CDR3 length equals 15 residues. Germline V gene sequence: CDR1 MDHEN, CDR2 SYDVKM. V was cut by 5 bases and J by 2 bases, with 15 bases left in between. The CDR3 loop reads CASSPATGINYGYTF. The CDR3 DNA is TGTGCCAGCAGTCCCGCGACCGGGATAAACTATGGCTACACCTTC.

The chain has TRBV19 and TRBJ1-2; D unclear. CDR1 and CDR2 from the germline V gene are LNHDA and SQIVND (reference sequence). This CDR3 is built from 11 residues. The V end was cut by 2 bases, the J end by 7 bases, with 5 bases between. This CDR3 is CASSISGGYTF. CDR3 nucleotide sequence: TGTGCCAGTAGTATATCCGGTGGCTACACCTTC.

The chain couples TRBV6-5 to TRBJ2-7; D uncertain. This CDR3 contains 12 residues. From germline, CDR1 is MNHEY and CDR2 SVGAGI. V shed 6 bases and J shed 2 bases, with 8 bases lying between them. The CDR3 DNA reads TGTGCCAGCAGCGGCCCAACCTACGAGCAGTACTTC. Translation: CASSGPTYEQYF.

The rearrangement links TRBV18 to TRBJ2-3; no firm D call. V was clipped by 0 bases and J by 6 bases, with 22 bases between them. The CDR3 contains 18 residues. Germline lookup yields CDR1 KGHSH and CDR2 LQKENI. In DNA form, the CDR3 reads TGTGCCAGCTCACCACCGTTAACAGACTCCTTTGGTTTCGATACGCAGTATTTT. Its translation is CASSPPLTDSFGFDTQYF.